This T cell receptor beta chain was sequenced in a study of cytomegalovirus exposure and HLA in healthy donors. Notes on the study in general: Upon later analysis, HLA-associated TCR beta chains proved more clonally expanded than other, equally common chains. TCR beta chain V- and J-gene trimming was linked, in a later analysis, to a missense variant in DCLRE1C.

This CDR3 spans 14 amino acids. CDR1 is SGHRS and CDR2 is YFSETQ in the germline V gene. The ends lost 4 bases at V and 5 bases at J; junction bases unmatched: 9. For this clone: No antigen is known for it.

The PCR had 60 Vbeta and 13 Jbeta primers. Method: immunoSEQ multiplex PCR; TCRdb's copy keeps in-frame clones and lacks some. The sample lists about 200,000 clones, approximately 86% occurring once. The sample consisted of PBMCs. The sequence derives from a woman between 25 and 40 years old in good health and CMV-seronegative. The J gene is TRBJ2-7, the V gene TRBV5-1; 7 nucleotides agree with TRBD1. The CDR3 loop reads CASSPDRDPNEQYF. DNA for the CDR3: TGCGCCAGCAGCCCCGACAGGGACCCTAACGAGCAGTACTTC.